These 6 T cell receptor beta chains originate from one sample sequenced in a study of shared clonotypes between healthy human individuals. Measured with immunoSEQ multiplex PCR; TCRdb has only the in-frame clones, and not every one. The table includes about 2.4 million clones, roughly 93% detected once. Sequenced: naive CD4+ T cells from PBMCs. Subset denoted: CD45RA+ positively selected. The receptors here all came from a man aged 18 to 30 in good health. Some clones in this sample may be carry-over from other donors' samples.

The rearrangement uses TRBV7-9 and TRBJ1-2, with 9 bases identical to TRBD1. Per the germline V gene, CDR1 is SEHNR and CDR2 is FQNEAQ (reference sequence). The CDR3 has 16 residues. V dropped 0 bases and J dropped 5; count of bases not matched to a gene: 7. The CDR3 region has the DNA TGTGCCAGCAGCTTAGCTCCCGGACAGGGGACTTATGGCTACACCTTC. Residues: CASSLAPGQGTYGYTF.

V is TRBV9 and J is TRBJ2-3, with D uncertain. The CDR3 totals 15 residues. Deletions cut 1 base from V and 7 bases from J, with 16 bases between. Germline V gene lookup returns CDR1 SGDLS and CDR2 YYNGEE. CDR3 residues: CASSVSSTPAYTQYF. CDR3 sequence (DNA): TGTGCCAGCAGCGTATCTTCGACCCCCGCTTATACGCAGTATTTT.

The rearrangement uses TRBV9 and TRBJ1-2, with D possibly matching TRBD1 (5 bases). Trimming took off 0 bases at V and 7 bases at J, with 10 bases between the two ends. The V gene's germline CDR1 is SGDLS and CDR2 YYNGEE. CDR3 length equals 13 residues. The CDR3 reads CASSVEAGFGYTF. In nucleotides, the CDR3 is TGTGCCAGCAGCGTAGAGGCAGGGTTTGGCTACACCTTC.

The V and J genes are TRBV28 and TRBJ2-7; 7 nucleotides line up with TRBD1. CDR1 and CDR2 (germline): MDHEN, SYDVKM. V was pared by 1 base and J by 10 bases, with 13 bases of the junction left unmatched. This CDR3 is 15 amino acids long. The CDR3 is CASSLYRGRDPQQYF. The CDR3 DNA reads TGTGCCAGCAGTTTATACAGGGGTCGGGACCCCCAACAGTACTTC.

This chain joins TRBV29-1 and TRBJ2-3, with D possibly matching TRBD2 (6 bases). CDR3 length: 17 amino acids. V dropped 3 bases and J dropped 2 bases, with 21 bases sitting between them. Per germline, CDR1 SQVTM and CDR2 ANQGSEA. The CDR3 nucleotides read TGCAGCGTTGAGGGGTGGGTTGGTAGCGGAATCACAGATACGCAGTATTTT. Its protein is CSVEGWVGSGITDTQYF.

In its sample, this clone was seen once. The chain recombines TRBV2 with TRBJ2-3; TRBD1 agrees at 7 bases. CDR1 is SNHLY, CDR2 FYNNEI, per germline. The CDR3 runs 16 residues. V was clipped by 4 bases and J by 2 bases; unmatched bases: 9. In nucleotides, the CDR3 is TGTGCCAGCAGTGGGGGACAGAAGCGTTTCACAGATACGCAGTATTTT. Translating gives CASSGGQKRFTDTQYF.